Shown below are 27 T cell receptor beta chains from a single sample sequenced in a study of blood T cell repertoires in COVID-19. Profiling relied on immunoSEQ multiplex PCR, and the TCRdb table lists in-frame clones only, not all of them. Of just under 250,000 clones in the sample, approximately 86% are singletons; the top ten hold less than 4%. The sequenced material came from peripheral blood. These receptors all come from a woman aged 25-40 years who had recovered from COVID-19.

V and J are TRBV5-1 and TRBJ2-7; D is unclear. V gave up 0 bases and J gave up 1 base, with 8 bases separating them. The CDR3 is 14 amino acids. Germline values: CDR1 SGHRS, CDR2 YFSETQ. CDR3 in amino acids: CASSLVSDSYEQYF. The CDR3 DNA reads as TGCGCCAGCAGCTTGGTTTCAGATTCCTACGAGCAGTACTTC.

The CDR3: CASGLGGVGQPQHF. The CDR3 region has the DNA TGTGCTAGTGGTTTGGGGGGGGTCGGTCAGCCCCAGCATTTT. The V and J genes are TRBV12-5 and TRBJ1-5; tentatively, D is TRBD1 (5 bases). Germline loops: CDR1 LGHNT, CDR2 FRNRAP. V was clipped by 1 base and J by 6 bases, with 10 bases between them. The CDR3 is made up of 14 amino acids.

This clone was counted a single time. This chain uses TRBV7-9 with TRBJ2-3; weak D call: TRBD2 (6 bases). V dropped 6 bases and J dropped 2 bases, with 21 bases sitting between them. Germline CDR1 SEHNR, CDR2 FQNEAQ (reference sequence). The CDR3 totals 17 residues. The CDR3 is CASSYPQASEYTDTQYF. CDR3 in DNA: TGTGCCAGCAGTTACCCCCAGGCTAGCGAATACACAGATACGCAGTATTTT.

The chain couples TRBV7-8 to TRBJ1-1; no definite D call. V was shortened by 4 bases and J by 0 bases, with 21 bases between the two germline ends. This CDR3 spans 18 amino acids. Germline CDR1 and CDR2: SGHVS and FQNEAQ. The CDR3 protein is CASSSRTLLASMNTEAFF. In DNA form, the CDR3 reads TGTGCCAGCAGCTCCAGGACTCTTTTAGCTAGCATGAACACTGAAGCTTTCTTT. The full variable domain, its missing parts supplied by reference TRBV7-8 and TRBJ1-1, is GAGVSQSPRYKVAKRGQDVALRCDPISGHVSLFWYQQALGQGPEFLTYFQNEAQLDKSGLPSDRFFAERPEGSVSTLKIQRTQQEDSAVYLCASSSRTLLASMNTEAFFGQGTRLTVV.

In its sample, this clone was seen a few times. V and J are TRBV7-9 and TRBJ1-4, with D unresolved. The V gene lost 5 bases and the J gene lost 2 bases, with 18 bases spanning the gap. CDR1 and CDR2 (germline): SEHNR, FQNEAQ (reference sequence). The CDR3 sequence is 17 residues long. This chain's CDR3 is CASSARQPKATNEKLFF. CDR3 DNA sequence: TGTGCCAGCAGCGCCCGCCAGCCGAAAGCGACTAATGAAAAACTGTTTTTT.

This sequence joins TRBV5-1 and TRBJ2-2; a weak D match, TRBD1 (6 bases). This CDR3 has 14 residues. V shed 1 base and J shed 6 bases, with 10 bases lying between them. The germline gives CDR1 SGHRS, CDR2 YFSETQ. CDR3 in amino acids: CASSLTTGPGELFF. The CDR3 DNA is TGCGCCAGCAGCTTGACCACAGGGCCCGGGGAGCTGTTTTTT.

This chain uses TRBV4-2 with TRBJ2-1, with 9 bases matching TRBD2. The V gene's germline CDR1 is LGHNA and CDR2 YNFKEQ. J lost 10 bases, V lost 4 bases, and 14 bases had no gene match. This CDR3 spans 16 amino acids. CDR3 DNA: TGTGCCAGCAGCCCGACCCCTCTCCCTAGCGGGGAAGAGCAGTTCTTC. This gives the protein CASSPTPLPSGEEQFF.

J is TRBJ2-2 and V is TRBV7-6; a weak D match, TRBD1 (5 bases). CDR1 is SGHVS and CDR2 is FNYEAQ in the germline V gene. CDR3 length equals 15 residues. The V end was cut by 4 bases, the J end by 4 bases, with 13 bases between. The CDR3, as DNA: TGTGCCAGCAGCTCTCCCGCAGGGTCCACCGGGGAGCTGTTTTTT. This codes for CASSSPAGSTGELFF. The variable domain in full, completed from reference TRBV7-6 and TRBJ2-2, reads GAGVSQSPRYKVTKRGQDVALRCDPISGHVSLYWYRQALGQGPEFLTYFNYEAQQDKSGLPNDRFSAERPEGSISTLTIQRTEQRDSAMYRCASSSPAGSTGELFFGEGSRLTVL.

CDR3: CASSPTRGSDGYTF. The CDR3 DNA is TGCGCCAGCAGCCCAACCAGGGGGTCAGATGGCTACACCTTC. The chain joins TRBV5-1 to TRBJ1-2; TRBD1 aligns across 7 bases. In germline, CDR1 is SGHRS, CDR2 YFSETQ. With 4 bases clipped from V and 6 bases from J, the junction kept 9 bases outside the gene matches. The CDR3 sequence is 14 residues long.

V is TRBV29-1 and J is TRBJ1-1, with 9 bases aligning to TRBD1. There are 12 residues in the CDR3. Germline CDR1 and CDR2: SQVTM and ANQGSEA. V was pared by 7 bases and J by 2 bases, with 2 bases of the junction left unmatched. The CDR3 nucleotides are TGCAGCGGGGGACAGGGAAACACTGAAGCTTTCTTT. It translates to CSGGQGNTEAFF.

The gene calls are TRBV5-1 and TRBJ2-7; D unclear. CDR1 is SGHRS, CDR2 YFSETQ, per germline. The CDR3 consists of 15 residues. V was trimmed by 0 bases and J by 2 bases, leaving 12 bases between them. CDR3 DNA: TGCGCCAGCAGCTTGGCGCCAGGTGTTACCTACGAGCAGTACTTC. Translating gives CASSLAPGVTYEQYF.

The chain links TRBV3-1 (or the pseudogene TRBV3-2) to TRBJ1-5; a possible D gene is TRBD1 (6 bases). Trimming stripped 1 base from V and 5 bases from J, with 12 bases between. The CDR3 has 15 amino acids. The germline V gene encodes CDR1 LGHDT and CDR2 YNNKEL (reference sequence). The CDR3 DNA is TGTGCCAGCAGCCAAGTAGCAGGGGACGATCAGCCCCAGCATTTT. Its protein is CASSQVAGDDQPQHF.

This chain uses TRBV18 with TRBJ1-5; TRBD1 is a possible D gene (5 bases). Trimming took 5 bases from V and 5 from J, leaving 16 bases between them. The CDR3 contains 15 residues. The germline V gene encodes CDR1 KGHSH and CDR2 LQKENI. CDR3 DNA sequence: TGTGCCAGCTCAACAGACAGCGGAGGGGATCAGCCCCAGCATTTT. Protein sequence: CASSTDSGGDQPQHF.

V usage is TRBV6-5 and J usage is TRBJ2-5; maybe TRBD1 (6 bases). This CDR3 contains 14 residues. Deletions cut 6 bases from V and 5 bases from J, with 16 bases between. CDR1 and CDR2 (germline): MNHEY, SVGAGI. The CDR3 loop reads CASSPLARGETQYF. The CDR3 DNA reads as TGTGCCAGCAGCCCCCTCGCGAGGGGGGAGACCCAGTACTTC.

The V gene is TRBV4-1, the J gene TRBJ2-5, with a possible D match to TRBD1 (6 bases). Germline CDR1 MGHRA, CDR2 YSYEKL. V shed 1 base and J shed 2 bases, with 17 bases lying between them. The length of the CDR3 is 17 residues. Here the CDR3 DNA reads TGCGCCAGCAGCCAAGCAACAACAGGGCCCTTACAAGAGACCCAGTACTTC. It specifies CASSQATTGPLQETQYF.

The chain is built from TRBV2 and TRBJ2-5; D might be TRBD2 (5 bases). Deletions cut 4 bases from V and 5 bases from J, with 11 bases between. CDR3 length equals 13 residues. The germline gives CDR1 SNHLY, CDR2 FYNNEI. The CDR3 bases are TGTGCCAGCAGTGGCTCGGGGATGGAGACCCAGTACTTC. The encoded protein is CASSGSGMETQYF.

The rearrangement links TRBV18 to TRBJ1-2; 8 positions agree with TRBD1. The ends lost 0 bases at V and 4 bases at J; junction bases unmatched: 4. Germline V gives CDR1 KGHSH, CDR2 LQKENI. The CDR3 runs 15 residues. CDR3 sequence: CASSPPATGAYGYTF. The CDR3 DNA is TGTGCCAGCTCACCACCGGCGACAGGGGCCTATGGCTACACCTTC.

The V gene is TRBV7-2, the J gene TRBJ1-2, with 8 positions matching TRBD1. CDR1 is SGHTA and CDR2 is FQGNSA in the germline V gene. CDR3 length: 15 amino acids. V was pared by 6 bases and J by 8 bases, with 14 bases of the junction left unmatched. The CDR3 coding sequence is TGTGCCAGCAGTTTACAGGGGGGAGTCGTAGGAGGCTACACCTTC. Residues: CASSLQGGVVGGYTF.

The rearrangement uses TRBV5-6 and TRBJ1-5; D is possibly TRBD1 (6 bases). This CDR3 is 15 amino acids long. Germline values: CDR1 SGHDT, CDR2 YYEEEE. V was trimmed by 4 bases and J by 6 bases, leaving 17 bases between them. In nucleotides, the CDR3 is TGTGCCAGCAGCACTTACAGGGAGGGGGGTCAGCCCCAGCATTTT. Amino acid sequence: CASSTYREGGQPQHF.

The chain couples TRBV5-1 to TRBJ1-1; 9 nucleotides line up with TRBD1. Germline V CDR1 and CDR2: SGHRS, YFSETQ. The junction had 8 bases not matched to a gene; V was cut back by 4 bases and J by 7 bases. This CDR3 is 14 amino acids long. The CDR3 loop is CASSTGQGPGEAFF. The CDR3 DNA follows: TGCGCCAGCAGCACCGGACAGGGGCCCGGTGAAGCTTTCTTT.

This rearrangement joins TRBV7-9 to TRBJ1-1; 8 nucleotides align to TRBD1. Germline V lookup: CDR1 SEHNR, CDR2 FQNEAQ (reference sequence). V shed 5 bases, J shed 6 bases, and the junction held 11 bases outside the gene matches. CDR3 length equals 15 residues. In DNA form, the CDR3 reads TGTGCCAGCAGCAGCCTTGGACAGGGCAGGGCTGAAGCTTTCTTT. This gives the protein CASSSLGQGRAEAFF.

This clone has only one observation. Here the CDR3 reads CASSESGKGANVLTF. The CDR3 DNA is TGTGCCAGCAGTGAGTCAGGGAAAGGGGCCAACGTCCTGACTTTC. The rearrangement joins TRBV25-1 to TRBJ2-6, with a possible D match to TRBD1 (5 bases). This CDR3 contains 15 residues. Germline assignment: CDR1 MGHDK and CDR2 SYGVNS. V lost 3 bases and J 4 bases, leaving 10 bases between the germline ends.

V gene TRBV9 combines with J gene TRBJ2-1, with D maybe TRBD1 (6 bases). Per germline, CDR1 SGDLS and CDR2 YYNGEE. The ends were cut back, 1 base at V and 8 bases at J, with 10 bases in the middle. This CDR3 has 13 residues. The CDR3: CASSVMGADEQFF. CDR3 nucleotides: TGTGCCAGCAGCGTAATGGGGGCGGATGAGCAGTTCTTC.

This clone was seen a few times. The rearrangement links TRBV7-2 to TRBJ1-1; weak D call: TRBD1 (5 bases). The germline V gene has CDR1 SGHTA and CDR2 FQGNSA. CDR3 length equals 17 residues. Trimming removed 5 bases from V and 1 base from J, with 20 bases in between. The CDR3 DNA reads TGTGCCAGCAGCGTGCACGGGGGAATGGGTAGGAACACTGAAGCTTTCTTT. This encodes CASSVHGGMGRNTEAFF. Together with reference TRBV7-2 and TRBJ1-1, the CDR3 gives the full variable domain: GAGVSQSPSNKVTEKGKDVELRCDPISGHTALYWYRQSLGQGLEFLIYFQGNSAPDKSGLPSDRFSAERTGGSVSTLTIQRTQQEDSAVYLCASSVHGGMGRNTEAFFGQGTRLTVV.

This clone has only one observation. V and J are TRBV10-3 and TRBJ1-3, with 9 bases that match TRBD1. Germline CDR1 reads ENHRY; CDR2 reads SYGVKD. The CDR3 contains 17 residues. The ends lost 0 bases at V and 3 bases at J; junction bases unmatched: 6. The CDR3 coding sequence is TGTGCCATCAGTGAGTCCCCGGACAGGGGAGGTGGAAACACCATATATTTT. Translated: CAISESPDRGGGNTIYF.

The chain couples TRBV7-2 to TRBJ1-2; the D gene is possibly TRBD1 (5 bases). Trimming shortened V by 5 bases and J by 2 bases, and 9 bases separated the two germline ends. Germline CDR1 reads SGHTA; CDR2 reads FQGNSA. The CDR3 consists of 13 residues. CDR3 DNA: TGTGCCAGCAGCCTGACAGCAAACTATGGCTACACCTTC. Translation: CASSLTANYGYTF. Full variable domain (outside the CDR3, taken from reference TRBV7-2 and TRBJ1-2): GAGVSQSPSNKVTEKGKDVELRCDPISGHTALYWYRQSLGQGLEFLIYFQGNSAPDKSGLPSDRFSAERTGGSVSTLTIQRTQQEDSAVYLCASSLTANYGYTFGSGTRLTVV.

The chain combines TRBV9 with TRBJ1-2, with 8 bases lining up with TRBD1. Germline trimming cut 3 bases from V and 6 bases from J; bases unmatched to any gene: 4. CDR1 is SGDLS, CDR2 YYNGEE, per germline. This CDR3 comprises 13 residues. CDR3 sequence reads: CASSAGQGDGYTF. The CDR3, as DNA: TGTGCCAGCAGCGCCGGACAGGGTGATGGCTACACCTTC.